This entry lists 26 T cell receptor beta chains sequenced from one sample in a study of cytomegalovirus exposure and HLA in healthy donors. PCR was performed using 60 Vbeta and 13 Jbeta primers. Assay used: immunoSEQ multiplex PCR; TCRdb lists only in-frame clones, some missing. Of about 190,000 clones listed, approximately 80% are singletons. Specimen: PBMCs. The receptors shown here come from a boy aged 2 to 10 in good health and CMV-seronegative.

This rearrangement joins TRBV4-1 to TRBJ1-2, with D perhaps TRBD1 (5 bases). Germline CDR1 reads MGHRA; CDR2 reads YSYEKL. Trimming removed 1 base at V and 6 bases at J, with 18 bases between. CDR3 size: 16 residues. In nucleotides, the CDR3 is TGCGCCAGCAGCCAAGCACCAGGGCCCGGTTTTGATGGCTACACCTTC. Encoded protein: CASSQAPGPGFDGYTF.

J is TRBJ1-1 and V is TRBV5-5, with D uncertain. V shed 0 bases and J shed 0 bases, with 9 bases lying between them. CDR3 length: 15 residues. CDR1 is SGHKS and CDR2 is YYEKEE in the germline V gene (reference sequence). This CDR3 is CASSLVRLVNTEAFF. As DNA, the CDR3 is TGTGCCAGCAGCTTGGTCAGGCTCGTGAACACTGAAGCTTTCTTT.

The gene calls are TRBV6-8 and TRBJ2-7; D not resolved. The germline CDR1 and CDR2 sequences are MNHGY and SAAAGT. The CDR3 has 14 amino acids. Trimming took off 3 bases at V and 0 bases at J, with 9 bases between the two ends. The CDR3 sequence is CASSYPNGSYEQYF. The CDR3 nucleotides are TGTGCCAGCAGTTATCCCAACGGCTCCTACGAGCAGTACTTC.

This rearrangement joins TRBV30 to TRBJ2-1; 8 nucleotides align to TRBD1. The CDR3 has 12 residues. V was clipped by 3 bases and J by 7 bases; unmatched bases: 2. Germline CDR1 reads GTSNPN; CDR2 reads SVGIG (reference sequence). The CDR3 DNA reads TGTGCCTGGAGGACAGGGGAGAATGAGCAGTTCTTC. This sequence encodes CAWRTGENEQFF.

As to this clone: The sample has other DNA sequences that encode this CDR3 too. CDR3: CASSEARGYEQYV. DNA of the CDR3: TGTGCCAGCAGTGAAGCGCGCGGCTACGAGCAGTACGTC. J is TRBJ2-7 and V is TRBV6-1; D gene uncertain. CDR1 and CDR2 (germline): MNHNS, SASEGT. This CDR3 is built from 13 residues. The V gene lost 0 bases and the J gene lost 3 bases, with 6 bases spanning the gap.

The V gene is TRBV4-3, the J gene TRBJ2-2, with D possibly TRBD2 on 5 matching bases. This CDR3 has 15 residues. CDR1 LGHNA and CDR2 YSLEER come from the germline V gene. Trimming removed 4 bases from V and 1 base from J, with 10 bases in between. CDR3 nucleotide sequence: TGCGCCAGCAGCCCTGAAGGAGGGAACACCGGGGAGCTGTTTTTT. It translates to CASSPEGGNTGELFF.

In this sample, this clone turned up once. The CDR3 nucleotides are TGTGCCTGGGGGACAGGGGGCGACTATGGCTACACCTTC. Its protein product is CAWGTGGDYGYTF. The V call is TRBV30, the J call TRBJ1-2; 12 nucleotides line up with TRBD1. The CDR3 covers 13 residues. Looked up from germline, CDR1 is GTSNPN and CDR2 is SVGIG (reference sequence). V lost 5 bases to trimming and J lost 3 bases; unmatched junction nucleotides: 1.

The chain uses TRBV9 and TRBJ1-2, with a possible D match to TRBD1 (6 bases). The V end lost 4 bases, the J end lost 8 bases, and 15 bases lay between the germline ends. Germline V lookup: CDR1 SGDLS, CDR2 YYNGEE. The CDR3 loop spans 13 amino acids. CDR3 DNA: TGTGCCAGCAGCCCTTGGGGGCCTGAGGGCTACACCTTC. This codes for CASSPWGPEGYTF.

This clone was picked up one time. The J gene is TRBJ2-1, the V gene TRBV11-3; 12 bases fit TRBD2. After removal of 3 bases from V and 0 bases from J, the junction contained 0 bases not matched to a gene. The germline V gene encodes CDR1 SGHNT and CDR2 YENEEA. The CDR3 is 16 residues long. In DNA, the CDR3 is TGTGCCAGCAGCTTGACTAGCGGGGGCTCCTACAATGAGCAGTTCTTC. Translated: CASSLTSGGSYNEQFF. Based on the CDR3 plus reference TRBV11-3 and TRBJ2-1, the full variable domain is EAGVVQSPRYKIIEKKQPVAFWCNPISGHNTLYWYLQNLGQGPELLIRYENEEAVDDSQLPKDRFSAERLKGVDSTLKIQPAELGDSAVYLCASSLTSGGSYNEQFFGPGTRLTVL.

This clone was picked up one time. The chain uses TRBV11-1 and TRBJ1-1, with 7 bases identical to TRBD1. Germline-derived CDR1 and CDR2 are SGHAT and FQDESV (reference sequence). The CDR3 runs to 19 residues. Trimming took 5 bases from V and 3 from J; bases not matched to a gene: 21. The CDR3 is CASSPSGQSDRRPDTEAFF. CDR3 sequence (DNA): TGTGCCAGCAGCCCCAGCGGACAGTCGGACAGGAGACCGGACACTGAAGCTTTCTTT.

The chain links TRBV4-1 to TRBJ1-2; 8 bases fit TRBD1. The CDR3 loop spans 14 amino acids. Looked up from germline, CDR1 is MGHRA and CDR2 is YSYEKL. After removal of 1 base from V and 8 bases from J, the junction contained 6 bases not matched to a gene. The CDR3 nucleotides are TGCGCCAGCAGCCAAGGAGGGACAGGTACGGGCTACACCTTC. Protein: CASSQGGTGTGYTF.

The chain couples TRBV19 to TRBJ1-3; weak D call: TRBD1 (6 bases). This CDR3 region has 15 residues. Germline lookup yields CDR1 LNHDA and CDR2 SQIVND (reference sequence). Trimming cost V 5 bases and J 3 bases, with 14 bases left between them. The CDR3 spells CASSPRGTSGNTIYF. The DNA for the CDR3 is TGTGCCAGTAGTCCAAGGGGGACAAGTGGAAACACCATATATTTT.

The J gene is TRBJ2-1, the V gene TRBV23-1; 7 bases are a match to TRBD2. TRBV23-1 is placed among ORFs of uncertain function. CDR3 length equals 16 residues. With V trimmed by 3 bases and J by 6 bases, 11 bases remained unmatched. Here the CDR3 reads CASSQSRASGLNEQFF. The CDR3, as DNA: TGCGCCAGCAGTCAGAGTAGGGCTAGCGGACTCAATGAGCAGTTCTTC.

There are a few counts of this clone. V gene TRBV4-3 combines with J gene TRBJ1-2, with TRBD1 as a possible D gene (5 bases). Germline V gene data show CDR1 as LGHNA and CDR2 as YSLEER. With 2 bases removed from V and 3 bases from J, the gap between germline ends came to 16 bases. The CDR3 runs to 16 residues. CDR3 amino acids: CASSQSGGREDYGYTF. The CDR3 DNA reads TGCGCCAGCAGCCAAAGTGGCGGCAGGGAGGACTATGGCTACACCTTC.

This sequence joins TRBV29-1 and TRBJ1-1; D uncertain. The CDR3 runs 14 residues. The germline V and J ends were trimmed by 4 bases and 3 bases, with 15 bases remaining between them. Germline V gives CDR1 SQVTM, CDR2 ANQGSEA. Here the CDR3 reads CSVGWVSGDTEAFF. The CDR3 DNA reads as TGCAGCGTTGGCTGGGTTAGCGGGGACACTGAAGCTTTCTTT.

The chain has TRBV20-1 and TRBJ2-1; possibly TRBD1 for D (6 bases). V lost 5 bases, J lost 7 bases, and 9 bases lay in between. The CDR3 length is 11 residues. The germline gives CDR1 DFQATT, CDR2 SNEGSKA (reference sequence). The CDR3 reads CSASDRNEQFF. CDR3 sequence (DNA): TGCAGTGCTTCCGACAGGAATGAGCAGTTCTTC.

The chain employs TRBV27 and TRBJ2-3; a weak D match, TRBD1 (6 bases). The V end was cut by 6 bases, the J end by 6 bases, with 16 bases between. The CDR3 consists of 14 residues. CDR1 MNHEY and CDR2 SMNVEV come from the germline V gene (reference sequence). CDR3 DNA: TGTGCCAGCAGAAGGGGGATCTCATCCGATACGCAGTATTTT. This sequence encodes CASRRGISSDTQYF.

The chain links TRBV6-6 to TRBJ1-1; a possible D gene is TRBD1 (5 bases). The CDR3 loop spans 14 amino acids. V was cut by 6 bases and J by 3 bases, with 14 bases left in between. The germline gives CDR1 MNHNY, CDR2 SVGAGI (reference sequence). CDR3 region: CASSSRVLDTEAFF. DNA for the CDR3: TGTGCCAGCAGCTCCAGGGTTCTTGACACTGAAGCTTTCTTT.

V usage is TRBV4-1 and J usage is TRBJ2-1; TRBD2 aligns across 7 bases. J was trimmed by 9 bases and V by 1 base; bases with no gene match: 9. Germline loops: CDR1 MGHRA, CDR2 YSYEKL. The CDR3 has 15 amino acids. CDR3 sequence: CASSQGDGGWSEQFF. The CDR3 DNA follows: TGCGCCAGCAGCCAAGGCGACGGGGGGTGGAGTGAGCAGTTCTTC.

This clone was counted between two and nine times. This sequence joins TRBV18 and TRBJ2-1, with 9 bases aligning to TRBD2. Losses at the gene ends were 0 bases for V and 3 bases for J; bases not matched to a gene: 3. In germline, CDR1 is KGHSH, CDR2 LQKENI. CDR3 length: 16 amino acids. The CDR3 sequence: CASSPPRLADYNEQFF. CDR3 in DNA: TGTGCCAGCTCACCACCGAGACTAGCGGACTACAATGAGCAGTTCTTC.

The rearrangement joins TRBV11-3 to TRBJ2-2; D is unresolved. This CDR3 contains 15 residues. Trimming cost V 2 bases and J 1 base, with 8 bases left between them. Germline V CDR1 and CDR2: SGHNT, YENEEA. In DNA, the CDR3 is TGTGCCAGCAGCTTAAAGGCGGAGAACACCGGGGAGCTGTTTTTT. Translation: CASSLKAENTGELFF.

The CDR3 here is CASSELARDSLDNEQFF. CDR3 DNA: TGTGCCAGCAGTGAGCTTGCCCGGGACAGTTTAGACAATGAGCAGTTCTTC. V is TRBV6-1 and J is TRBJ2-1, with 7 positions matching TRBD1. Unmatched junction bases numbered 13, after V lost 3 bases and J lost 5 bases. This CDR3 region has 17 residues. Germline values: CDR1 MNHNS, CDR2 SASEGT.

CDR3 in amino acids: CASSEQSSPRADTQYF. The CDR3, as DNA: TGTGCCAGCAGTGAACAGTCTAGCCCTCGCGCAGATACGCAGTATTTT. This chain joins TRBV25-1 and TRBJ2-3, with D maybe TRBD2 (5 bases). The germline V gene encodes CDR1 MGHDK and CDR2 SYGVNS. The CDR3 runs to 16 residues. V was trimmed by 2 bases and J by 4 bases, leaving 16 bases between them.

This clone has more than one count but fewer than ten. The chain recombines TRBV7-9 with TRBJ2-1; a possible D gene is TRBD1 (5 bases). CDR3 length: 13 amino acids. V lost 5 bases to trimming and J lost 7 bases, with 12 bases between them. Germline CDR1 SEHNR, CDR2 FQNEAQ (reference sequence). DNA for the CDR3: TGTGCCAGCAGCAACTCAGGGCCGAATGAGCAGTTCTTC. As protein: CASSNSGPNEQFF.

This clone was recorded only once. This chain uses TRBV30 with TRBJ2-5, with D possibly TRBD1 on 6 matching bases. The J call is uncertain, as TRBJ2-7 better fits the DNA end. There are 14 residues in the CDR3. The germline V gene has CDR1 GTSNPN and CDR2 SVGIG (reference sequence). CDR3 protein: CAWLNRVGSYEQYF. The CDR3, as DNA: TGTGCCTGGTTAAACAGGGTAGGATCCTACGAGCAGTACTTC.

The chain employs TRBV20-1 and TRBJ2-7; D is unclear. Germline CDR1 reads DFQATT; CDR2 reads SNEGSKA (reference sequence). The V and J ends lost 3 bases and 6 bases respectively, with 9 bases between them. The CDR3 totals 11 residues. The CDR3 region has the DNA TGCAGTGCTAGTTGGAGCTCCGAGCAGTACTTC. Protein: CSASWSSEQYF.